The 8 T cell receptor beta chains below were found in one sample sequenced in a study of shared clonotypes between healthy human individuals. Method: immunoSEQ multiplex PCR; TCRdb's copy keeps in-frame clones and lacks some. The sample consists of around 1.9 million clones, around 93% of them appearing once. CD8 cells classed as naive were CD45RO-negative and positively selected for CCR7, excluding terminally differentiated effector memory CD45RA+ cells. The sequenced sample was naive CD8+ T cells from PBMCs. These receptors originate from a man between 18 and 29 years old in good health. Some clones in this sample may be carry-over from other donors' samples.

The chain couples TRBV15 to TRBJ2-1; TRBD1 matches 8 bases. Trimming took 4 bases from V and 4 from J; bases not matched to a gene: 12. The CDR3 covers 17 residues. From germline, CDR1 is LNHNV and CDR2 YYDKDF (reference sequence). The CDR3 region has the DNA TGTGCCACCAGCACCTTCCCAGGGGACAGGTCTTACAATGAGCAGTTCTTC. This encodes CATSTFPGDRSYNEQFF.

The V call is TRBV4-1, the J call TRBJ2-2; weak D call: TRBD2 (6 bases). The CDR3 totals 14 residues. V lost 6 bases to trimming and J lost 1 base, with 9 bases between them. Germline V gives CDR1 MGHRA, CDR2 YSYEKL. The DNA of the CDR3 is TGCGCCAGCAGGGCGCGGGGGAACACCGGGGAGCTGTTTTTT. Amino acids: CASRARGNTGELFF.

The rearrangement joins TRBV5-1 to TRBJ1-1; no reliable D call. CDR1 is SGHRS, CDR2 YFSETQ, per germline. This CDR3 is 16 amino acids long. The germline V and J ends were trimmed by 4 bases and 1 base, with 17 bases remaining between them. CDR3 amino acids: CASSPAAVGKNTEAFF. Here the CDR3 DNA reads TGCGCCAGCAGCCCGGCTGCCGTAGGGAAGAACACTGAAGCTTTCTTT.

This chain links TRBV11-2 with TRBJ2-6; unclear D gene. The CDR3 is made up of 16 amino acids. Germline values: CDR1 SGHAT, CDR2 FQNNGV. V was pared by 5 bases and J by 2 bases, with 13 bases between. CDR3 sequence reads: CASSPETGPGANVLTF. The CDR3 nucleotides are TGTGCCAGCAGCCCCGAGACTGGGCCTGGGGCCAACGTCCTGACTTTC.

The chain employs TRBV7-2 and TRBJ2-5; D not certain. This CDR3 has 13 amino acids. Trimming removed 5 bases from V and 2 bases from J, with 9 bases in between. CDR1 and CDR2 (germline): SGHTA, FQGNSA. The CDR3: CASSRYGQETQYF. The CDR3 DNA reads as TGTGCCAGCAGCCGATATGGACAAGAGACCCAGTACTTC.

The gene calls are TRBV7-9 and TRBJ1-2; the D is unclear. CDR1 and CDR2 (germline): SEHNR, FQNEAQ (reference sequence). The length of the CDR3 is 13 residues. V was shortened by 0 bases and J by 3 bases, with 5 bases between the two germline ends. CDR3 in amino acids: CASSLASHYGYTF. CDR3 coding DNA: TGTGCCAGCAGCTTAGCGAGCCACTATGGCTACACCTTC.

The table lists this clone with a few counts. CDR3 in amino acids: CASSLGAPGPKGNEQFF. DNA for the CDR3: TGTGCCAGCAGCTTAGGGGCCCCGGGACCCAAGGGCAATGAGCAGTTCTTC. The chain links TRBV7-6 to TRBJ2-1, with D tentatively TRBD1 or TRBD2 (5 bases each). Germline assignment: CDR1 SGHVS and CDR2 FNYEAQ. V lost 1 base to trimming and J lost 6 bases, with 19 bases between them. The CDR3 loop spans 17 amino acids.

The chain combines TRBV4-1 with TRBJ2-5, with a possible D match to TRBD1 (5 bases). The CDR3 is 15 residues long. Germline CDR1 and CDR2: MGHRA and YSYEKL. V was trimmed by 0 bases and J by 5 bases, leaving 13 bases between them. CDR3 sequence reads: CASSQESRVRETQYF. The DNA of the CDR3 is TGCGCCAGCAGCCAAGAGAGCAGGGTCCGGGAGACCCAGTACTTC.